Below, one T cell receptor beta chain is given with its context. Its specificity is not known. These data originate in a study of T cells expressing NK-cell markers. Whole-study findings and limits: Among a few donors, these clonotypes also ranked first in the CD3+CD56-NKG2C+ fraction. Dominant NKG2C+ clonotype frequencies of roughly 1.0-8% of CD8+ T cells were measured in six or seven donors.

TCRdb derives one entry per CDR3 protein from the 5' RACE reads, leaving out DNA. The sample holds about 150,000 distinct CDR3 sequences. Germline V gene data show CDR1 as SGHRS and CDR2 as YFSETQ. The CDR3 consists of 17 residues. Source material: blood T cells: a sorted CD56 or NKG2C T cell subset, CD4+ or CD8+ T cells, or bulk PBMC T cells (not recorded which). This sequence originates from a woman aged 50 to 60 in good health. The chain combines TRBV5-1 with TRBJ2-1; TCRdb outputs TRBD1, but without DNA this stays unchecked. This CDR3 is CASQEGGQTFLYNEQFF.